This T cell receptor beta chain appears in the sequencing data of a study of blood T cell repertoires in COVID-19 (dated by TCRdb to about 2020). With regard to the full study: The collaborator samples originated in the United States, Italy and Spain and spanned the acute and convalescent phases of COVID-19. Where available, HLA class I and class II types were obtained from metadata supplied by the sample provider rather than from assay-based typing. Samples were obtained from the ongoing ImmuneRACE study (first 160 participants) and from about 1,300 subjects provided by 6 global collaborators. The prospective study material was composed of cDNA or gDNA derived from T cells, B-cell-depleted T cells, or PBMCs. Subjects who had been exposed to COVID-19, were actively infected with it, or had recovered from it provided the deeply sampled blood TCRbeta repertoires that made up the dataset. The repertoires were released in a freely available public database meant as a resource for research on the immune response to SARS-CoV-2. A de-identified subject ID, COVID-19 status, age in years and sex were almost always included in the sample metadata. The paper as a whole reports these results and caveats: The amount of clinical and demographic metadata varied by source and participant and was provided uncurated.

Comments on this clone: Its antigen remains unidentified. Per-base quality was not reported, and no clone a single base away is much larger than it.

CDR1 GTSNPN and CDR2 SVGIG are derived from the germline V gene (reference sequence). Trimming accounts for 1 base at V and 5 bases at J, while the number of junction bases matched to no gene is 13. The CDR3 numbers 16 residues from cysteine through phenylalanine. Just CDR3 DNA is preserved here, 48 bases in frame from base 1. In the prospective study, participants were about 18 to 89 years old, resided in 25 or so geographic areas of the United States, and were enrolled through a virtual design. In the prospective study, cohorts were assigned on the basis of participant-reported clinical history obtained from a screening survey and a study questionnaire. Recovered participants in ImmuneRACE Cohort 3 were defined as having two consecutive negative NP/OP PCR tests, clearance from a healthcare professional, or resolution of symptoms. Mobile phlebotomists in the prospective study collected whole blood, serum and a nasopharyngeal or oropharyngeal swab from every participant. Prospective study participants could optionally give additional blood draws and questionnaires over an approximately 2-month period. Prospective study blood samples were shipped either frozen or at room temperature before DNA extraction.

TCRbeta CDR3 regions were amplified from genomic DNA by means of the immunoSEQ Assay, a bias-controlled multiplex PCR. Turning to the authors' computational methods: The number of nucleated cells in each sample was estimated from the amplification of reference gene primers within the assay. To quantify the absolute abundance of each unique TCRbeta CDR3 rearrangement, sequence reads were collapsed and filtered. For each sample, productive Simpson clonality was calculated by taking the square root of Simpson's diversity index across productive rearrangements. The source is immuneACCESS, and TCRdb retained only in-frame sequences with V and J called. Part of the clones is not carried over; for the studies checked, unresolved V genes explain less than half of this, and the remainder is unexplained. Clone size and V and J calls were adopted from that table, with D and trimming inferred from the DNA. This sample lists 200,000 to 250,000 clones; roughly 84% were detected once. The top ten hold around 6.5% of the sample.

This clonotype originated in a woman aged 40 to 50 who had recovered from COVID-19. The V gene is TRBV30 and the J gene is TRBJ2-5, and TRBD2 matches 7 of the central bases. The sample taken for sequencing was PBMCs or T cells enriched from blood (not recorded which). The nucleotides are TGTGCCTGGAGTGGCCTTAGCGGGCCTTTTGGGGAGACCCAGTACTTC. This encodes CAWSGLSGPFGETQYF. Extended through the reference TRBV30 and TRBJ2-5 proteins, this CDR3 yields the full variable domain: SQTIHQWPATLVQPVGSPLSLECTVEGTSNPNLYWYRQAAGRGLQLLFYSVGIGQISSEVPQNLSASRPQDRQFILSSKKLLLSDSGFYLCAWSGLSGPFGETQYFGPGTRLLVL.